Following are 17 T cell receptor beta chains from one sample sequenced in a study of shared clonotypes between healthy human individuals (dated by TCRdb to 2018 to 2021). Library preparation used the immunoSEQ multiplex PCR assay. TCRdb holds this immuneACCESS table with in-frame rearrangements only. Some clones are missing; in checked studies, unresolved V genes explain under half, and the rest has no known cause. This sample holds 490,000 or so clones; about 82% were observed only once. Roughly 13% of the sample rests with the top ten. Sequenced input: PBMCs. The receptors stem from a woman aged 35 to 49 in good health. Some clones in this sample may be carry-over from other donors' samples.

The V gene is TRBV5-6, the J gene TRBJ2-7, with D perhaps TRBD2 (6 bases). Trimming removed 4 bases from V and 3 bases from J, with 14 bases in between. Germline CDR1 is SGHDT and CDR2 is YYEEEE. This CDR3 contains 14 residues. CDR3 sequence reads: CASSSGLGGYEQYF. DNA for the CDR3: TGTGCCAGCAGCAGCGGCCTGGGGGGCTACGAGCAGTACTTC.

This chain connects TRBV9 to TRBJ2-5; either TRBD1 or TRBD2 may supply D (6 bases each). The germline V and J ends were trimmed by 2 bases and 1 base, with 21 bases remaining between them. The CDR3 is made up of 18 amino acids. The germline V gene has CDR1 SGDLS and CDR2 YYNGEE. The chain's CDR3 is CASSVREGRGGFQETQYF. The CDR3 DNA follows: TGTGCCAGCAGCGTCCGAGAGGGCAGGGGAGGATTCCAAGAGACCCAGTACTTC.

The chain carries TRBV6-1 and TRBJ2-6; a possible D gene is TRBD2 (5 bases). V was trimmed by 10 bases and J by 1 base, leaving 8 bases between them. The CDR3 totals 13 residues. CDR1 and CDR2 from the germline V gene are MNHNS and SASEGT. The CDR3 sequence: CATGESGANVLTF. CDR3 coding DNA: TGTGCCACCGGGGAGTCTGGGGCCAACGTCCTGACTTTC.

This clone was found many times. This chain joins TRBV27 and TRBJ2-7, with 7 nucleotides matching TRBD1. After removal of 8 bases from V and 7 bases from J, the junction contained 11 bases not matched to a gene. In germline, CDR1 is MNHEY, CDR2 SMNVEV (reference sequence). The CDR3 extends over 13 amino acids. CDR3 nucleotides: TGTGCCAGCCGATTCACCGGGACAGTTGAGCAGTACTTC. The encoded protein is CASRFTGTVEQYF.

The genes are TRBV5-1 and TRBJ2-7, with TRBD2 matching 13 bases. V lost 4 bases to trimming and J lost 4 bases; unmatched junction nucleotides: 5. This CDR3 is 15 amino acids long. CDR1 and CDR2 from the germline V gene are SGHRS and YFSETQ. The CDR3: CASSKTSGRFYEQYF. CDR3 DNA: TGCGCCAGCAGCAAGACTAGCGGGAGGTTTTACGAGCAGTACTTC. The whole variable domain, remainder taken from reference TRBV5-1 and TRBJ2-7, is KAGVTQTPRYLIKTRGQQVTLSCSPISGHRSVSWYQQTPGQGLQFLFEYFSETQRNKGNFPGRFSGRQFSNSRSEMNVSTLELGDSALYLCASSKTSGRFYEQYFGPGTRLTVT.

This clone was counted only a few times. The rearrangement uses TRBV30 and TRBJ1-1; D call uncertain. The CDR3 spans 11 residues. Between the trimmed V and J ends, which lost 3 bases and 2 bases, there was a span of 4 bases. Germline CDR1 reads GTSNPN; CDR2 reads SVGIG (reference sequence). CDR3 sequence reads: CAWRHNTEAFF. The CDR3 DNA sequence: TGTGCCTGGAGACATAACACTGAAGCTTTCTTT. The variable domain in full, completed from reference TRBV30 and TRBJ1-1, reads SQTIHQWPATLVQPVGSPLSLECTVEGTSNPNLYWYRQAAGRGLQLLFYSVGIGQISSEVPQNLSASRPQDRQFILSSKKLLLSDSGFYLCAWRHNTEAFFGQGTRLTVV.

This clone was recorded only once. A much more abundant neighbour one base away suggests this may be a read error. Other DNA sequences in this sample translate to the same CDR3. The V and J genes are TRBV14 and TRBJ2-7; D not certain. Germline CDR1 reads SGHDN; CDR2 reads FVKESK. The CDR3 runs to 11 residues. V dropped 3 bases and J dropped 3 bases, with 3 bases sitting between them. DNA for the CDR3: TGTGCCAGCAGCCAGAGCTACGAGCAGTACTTC. Translated: CASSQSYEQYF.

The chain carries TRBV4-1 and TRBJ2-1, with TRBD2 as a possible D gene (5 bases). The V gene lost 5 bases and the J gene lost 3 bases, with 11 bases spanning the gap. CDR1 MGHRA and CDR2 YSYEKL come from the germline V gene. This CDR3 is built from 14 residues. The CDR3 sequence: CASSGEYNYNEQFF. The CDR3, as DNA: TGCGCCAGCAGCGGGGAGTACAACTACAATGAGCAGTTCTTC.

The gene calls are TRBV27 and TRBJ1-4; TRBD1 matches 8 bases. The CDR3 contains 14 residues. CDR1 and CDR2 (germline): MNHEY, SMNVEV (reference sequence). J was trimmed by 4 bases and V by 4 bases; bases with no gene match: 2. CDR3 residues: CASSSDRGNEKLFF. CDR3 sequence (DNA): TGTGCCAGCAGTTCCGACAGGGGTAATGAAAAACTGTTTTTT.

The sample holds one count of this clone. Written as DNA, the CDR3 is TGTGCCAGCAGCCCAGCGGGAGGTCTCTATGGCTACACCTTC. It specifies CASSPAGGLYGYTF. The chain carries TRBV5-6 and TRBJ1-2; D not resolved. CDR3 length: 14 residues. Germline lookup yields CDR1 SGHDT and CDR2 YYEEEE. Trimming pared 4 bases from V and 4 bases from J, leaving 14 bases between.

The genes are TRBV18 and TRBJ1-3; TRBD1 matches 9 bases. Germline V gene lookup returns CDR1 KGHSH and CDR2 LQKENI. V lost 4 bases, J lost 2 bases, and 15 bases stayed unmatched. The CDR3 runs to 19 residues. The CDR3 DNA is TGTGCCAGCTCACAAGGGACAGGGACCTCGCGCCGGGCTGGAAACACCATATATTTT. Its protein product is CASSQGTGTSRRAGNTIYF.

On this clone: A much larger clone is a single base away; this may be a read error. This sequence joins TRBV6-5 and TRBJ2-6, with D possibly TRBD2 on 5 matching bases. The CDR3 extends over 14 amino acids. Germline V gives CDR1 MNHEY, CDR2 SVGAGI. V lost 6 bases to trimming and J lost 0 bases, with 6 bases between them. The CDR3 sequence is CASSRGSGANVLTF. The CDR3 DNA reads as TGTGCCAGCAGCCGGGGCTCTGGGGCCAACGTCCTGACTTTC.

The chain has TRBV7-3 and TRBJ2-7, with 12 bases identical to TRBD2. J was trimmed by 2 bases and V by 3 bases; bases with no gene match: 17. This CDR3 has 20 amino acids. Germline V gene data show CDR1 as SGHTA and CDR2 as FQGTGA. The CDR3 region is CASSFSSGRASHPLPYEQYF. The DNA for the CDR3 is TGTGCCAGCAGCTTCTCTAGCGGGAGGGCCTCCCACCCTCTTCCCTACGAGCAGTACTTC.

The gene calls are TRBV7-2 and TRBJ2-7, with TRBD2 as a possible D gene (5 bases). V shed 2 bases and J shed 6 bases, with 11 bases lying between them. CDR1 and CDR2 from the germline V gene are SGHTA and FQGNSA. The CDR3 loop spans 13 amino acids. CDR3 protein: CASSLSEGLEQYF. The DNA of the CDR3 is TGTGCCAGCAGCTTAAGCGAGGGTCTCGAGCAGTACTTC.

This clone came up once. The CDR3 DNA is TGTGCCAGCAGCTTAGGTCCGACGACTTCGTCCCAGTACTTC. This codes for CASSLGPTTSSQYF. The rearrangement uses TRBV7-2 and TRBJ2-5; D unclear. V was cut by 1 base and J by 9 bases, with 15 bases left in between. This CDR3 contains 14 residues. The V gene's germline CDR1 is SGHTA and CDR2 FQGNSA. The full variable domain, rest sourced from reference TRBV7-2 and TRBJ2-5, is GAGVSQSPSNKVTEKGKDVELRCDPISGHTALYWYRQSLGQGLEFLIYFQGNSAPDKSGLPSDRFSAERTGGSVSTLTIQRTQQEDSAVYLCASSLGPTTSSQYFGPGTRLLVL.

This chain connects TRBV10-1 to TRBJ2-7, with TRBD2 matching over 9 bases. The germline V gene has CDR1 WNHNN and CDR2 SYGVQD (reference sequence). Trimming took 6 bases from V and 2 from J; bases not matched to a gene: 5. This CDR3 has 14 residues. The CDR3 is CASRPSGNAYEQYF. As DNA, the CDR3 is TGCGCCAGCAGACCTAGCGGGAATGCCTACGAGCAGTACTTC.

The chain employs TRBV2 and TRBJ1-4; 7 bases agree with TRBD1. The CDR3 is 15 residues long. V gave up 7 bases and J gave up 2 bases; unmatched junction bases: 7. Germline V CDR1 and CDR2: SNHLY, FYNNEI. The CDR3 region is CASILQGMTNEKLFF. The CDR3 region has the DNA TGTGCCAGCATCCTACAGGGGATGACTAATGAAAAACTGTTTTTT.